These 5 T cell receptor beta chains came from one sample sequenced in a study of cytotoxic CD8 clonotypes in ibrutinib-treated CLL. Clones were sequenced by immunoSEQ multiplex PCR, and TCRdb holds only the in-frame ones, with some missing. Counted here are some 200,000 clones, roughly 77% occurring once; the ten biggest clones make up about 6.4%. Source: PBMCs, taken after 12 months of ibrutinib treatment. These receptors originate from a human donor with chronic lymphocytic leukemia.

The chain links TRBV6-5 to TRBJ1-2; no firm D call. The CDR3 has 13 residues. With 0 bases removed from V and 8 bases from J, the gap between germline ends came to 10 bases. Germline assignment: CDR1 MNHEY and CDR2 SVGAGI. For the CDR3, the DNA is TGTGCCAGCAGTTACTCGGGCAGAGGAGGCTACACCTTC. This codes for CASSYSGRGGYTF.

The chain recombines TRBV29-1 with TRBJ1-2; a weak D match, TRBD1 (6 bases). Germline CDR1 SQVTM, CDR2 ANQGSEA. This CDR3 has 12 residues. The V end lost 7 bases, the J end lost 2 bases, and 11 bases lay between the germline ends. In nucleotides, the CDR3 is TGCAGCGCTGGGACACGAAACTATGGCTACACCTTC. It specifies CSAGTRNYGYTF.

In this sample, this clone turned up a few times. The CDR3 DNA is TGTGCCAGCAGCTTGGTCCCTACAGATACGCAGTATTTT. The encoded protein is CASSLVPTDTQYF. J is TRBJ2-3 and V is TRBV5-4; D is ambiguous. The germline V gene encodes CDR1 SGHNT and CDR2 YYREEE (reference sequence). The CDR3 has 13 amino acids. V was clipped by 0 bases and J by 3 bases, with 5 bases between them.

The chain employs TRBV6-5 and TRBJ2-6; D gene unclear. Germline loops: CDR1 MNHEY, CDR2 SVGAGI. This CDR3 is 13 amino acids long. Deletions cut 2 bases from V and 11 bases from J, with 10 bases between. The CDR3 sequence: CASSYTRSDVLTF. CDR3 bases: TGTGCCAGCAGTTACACACGGTCCGACGTCCTGACTTTC.

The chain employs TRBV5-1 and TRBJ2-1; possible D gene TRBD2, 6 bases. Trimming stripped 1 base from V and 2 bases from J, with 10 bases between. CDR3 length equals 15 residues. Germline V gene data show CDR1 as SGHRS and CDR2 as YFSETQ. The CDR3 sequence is CASSLRGATYNEQFF. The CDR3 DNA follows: TGCGCCAGCAGCTTGCGCGGGGCCACCTACAATGAGCAGTTCTTC.